These 15 T cell receptor beta chains were all obtained from the same sample, sequenced in a study of PD-1 blockade in classical Hodgkin lymphoma. The protocol was immunoSEQ multiplex PCR, while the TCRdb copy is restricted to in-frame clones and leaves out a portion. The sample holds about 40,000 clones; around 80% are singletons and the top ten take around an eighth. Every one of the patients relapsed after autologous stem cell transplantation (brentuximab vedotin exposure was variable). This material consisted of peripheral blood mononuclear cells (PBMCs), taken at baseline. These receptors came from a human donor with classical Hodgkin lymphoma.

This clone was seen a few times. The chain carries TRBV7-9 and TRBJ1-2; 7 bases align to TRBD1. Losses at the gene ends were 6 bases for V and 8 bases for J; bases not matched to a gene: 6. Germline lookup yields CDR1 SEHNR and CDR2 FQNEAQ (reference sequence). The CDR3 contains 12 residues. The DNA for the CDR3 is TGTGCCAGCAGATACACAGGGGAGGGCTACACCTTC. This sequence encodes CASRYTGEGYTF.

The chain is built from TRBV7-6 and TRBJ2-2; 7 nucleotides agree with TRBD2. J was trimmed by 2 bases and V by 3 bases; bases with no gene match: 3. CDR3 length equals 15 residues. Germline CDR1 SGHVS, CDR2 FNYEAQ. The CDR3 DNA is TGTGCCAGCAGCTTTGGGGGGGGTAACACCGGGGAGCTGTTTTTT. Translation: CASSFGGGNTGELFF. Variable domain in full (rest from reference TRBV7-6 and TRBJ2-2): GAGVSQSPRYKVTKRGQDVALRCDPISGHVSLYWYRQALGQGPEFLTYFNYEAQQDKSGLPNDRFSAERPEGSISTLTIQRTEQRDSAMYRCASSFGGGNTGELFFGEGSRLTVL.

The gene calls are TRBV2 and TRBJ2-3; D gene ambiguous. Germline lookup yields CDR1 SNHLY and CDR2 FYNNEI. The V and J ends lost 6 bases and 0 bases respectively, with 10 bases between them. The CDR3 runs 14 residues. The CDR3 DNA reads TGTGCCAGCAGCCCGTCCGTTAGCACAGATACGCAGTATTTT. This codes for CASSPSVSTDTQYF.

The chain has TRBV6-5 and TRBJ2-3, with 7 bases fitting TRBD2. Germline V gene sequence: CDR1 MNHEY, CDR2 SVGAGI. The CDR3 loop spans 16 amino acids. V shed 0 bases and J 2 bases; nucleotides not matched to a gene: 5. CDR3 residues: CASSYSPSGNTDTQYF. The CDR3 DNA sequence: TGTGCCAGCAGTTACTCGCCTAGCGGAAACACAGATACGCAGTATTTT.

This chain uses TRBV7-2 with TRBJ2-5; either TRBD1 or TRBD2 may fit D (5 bases each). The CDR3 is 14 residues long. The V end lost 5 bases, the J end lost 5 bases, and 15 bases lay between the germline ends. Germline V gene data show CDR1 as SGHTA and CDR2 as FQGNSA. The CDR3 is CASSRTTAAETQYF. The CDR3 DNA is TGTGCCAGCAGCCGGACAACAGCGGCGGAGACCCAGTACTTC.

The rearrangement links TRBV7-2 to TRBJ2-1; either TRBD1 or TRBD2 may supply D (6 bases each). V was shortened by 1 base and J by 6 bases, with 16 bases between the two germline ends. Germline CDR1 is SGHTA and CDR2 is FQGNSA. CDR3 length: 16 amino acids. This chain's CDR3 is CASSLGGAAKTNEQFF. In DNA, the CDR3 is TGTGCCAGCAGCTTAGGGGGGGCCGCAAAGACCAATGAGCAGTTCTTC.

The chain couples TRBV7-9 to TRBJ1-4; D uncertain. The germline V and J ends were trimmed by 2 bases and 7 bases, with 14 bases remaining between them. CDR3 length equals 15 residues. Germline CDR1 and CDR2: SEHNR and FQNEAQ (reference sequence). The CDR3 DNA is TGTGCCAGCAGCTTATTATCCGGGGTCAGTGAAAAACTGTTTTTT. It encodes CASSLLSGVSEKLFF.

The rearrangement uses TRBV7-3 and TRBJ2-1; TRBD1 agrees at 8 bases. The CDR3 loop spans 16 amino acids. The V gene's germline CDR1 is SGHTA and CDR2 FQGTGA. Trimming at V came to 3 bases and at J to 3 bases, leaving 7 bases not matched to a gene. The CDR3 reads CASSLFGDRRYNEQFF. CDR3 DNA sequence: TGTGCCAGCAGCTTGTTTGGGGACAGGCGCTACAATGAGCAGTTCTTC.

V and J are TRBV10-2 and TRBJ2-1; D unresolved. Germline CDR1 is WSHSY and CDR2 is SAAADI. The germline V and J ends were trimmed by 7 bases and 8 bases, with 15 bases remaining between them. CDR3 length: 13 amino acids. The CDR3: CASKVQGEDEQFF. DNA for the CDR3: TGCGCCAGCAAGGTACAAGGAGAGGATGAGCAGTTCTTC.

The rearrangement links TRBV5-6 to TRBJ2-7; TRBD1 or TRBD2 may be the D gene (5 bases each). CDR1 and CDR2 (germline): SGHDT, YYEEEE. The V gene lost 2 bases and the J gene lost 3 bases, with 18 bases spanning the gap. The length of the CDR3 is 16 residues. This chain's CDR3 is CASSLPGTISIYEQYF. Written as DNA, the CDR3 is TGTGCCAGCAGCTTACCCGGGACCATATCCATCTACGAGCAGTACTTC.

The V call is TRBV9, the J call TRBJ1-2, with D maybe TRBD1 (5 bases). Trimming removed 5 bases from V and 2 bases from J, with 13 bases in between. There are 14 residues in the CDR3. Germline loops: CDR1 SGDLS, CDR2 YYNGEE. The CDR3 sequence is CASRPGHFNYGYTF. The CDR3 region has the DNA TGTGCCAGCAGACCCGGACATTTCAACTATGGCTACACCTTC.

The chain combines TRBV27 with TRBJ1-6; 11 nucleotides align to TRBD1. This CDR3 is 16 amino acids long. Per germline, CDR1 MNHEY and CDR2 SMNVEV (reference sequence). V lost 5 bases to trimming and J lost 10 bases; unmatched junction nucleotides: 10. The CDR3 nucleotides are TGTGCCAGCAGTCTCGGGACAGGGGGGGGTTGGTCACCCCTCCACTTT. Translation: CASSLGTGGGWSPLHF.

This chain uses TRBV16 with TRBJ2-7, with 9 nucleotides matching TRBD1. V shed 7 bases, J shed 3 bases, and the junction held 7 bases outside the gene matches. Germline values: CDR1 KGHSY, CDR2 FQNENV. This CDR3 comprises 14 residues. CDR3 region: CASTTPGQGYEQYF. CDR3 nucleotide sequence: TGTGCCAGCACCACCCCGGGACAGGGCTACGAGCAGTACTTC.

This chain connects TRBV7-2 to TRBJ1-2; possible D gene TRBD1, 5 bases. Per germline, CDR1 SGHTA and CDR2 FQGNSA. Trimming shortened V by 0 bases and J by 2 bases, and 10 bases separated the two germline ends. This CDR3 comprises 15 residues. The CDR3 nucleotides are TGTGCCAGCAGCTTAGCGGCAGGGAACAACTATGGCTACACCTTC. Translated, it gives CASSLAAGNNYGYTF.

The chain combines TRBV10-3 with TRBJ1-2; perhaps TRBD1 as D (5 bases). CDR1 ENHRY and CDR2 SYGVKD come from the germline V gene. The CDR3 loop spans 12 amino acids. The V end was cut by 7 bases, the J end by 0 bases, with 6 bases between. CDR3 nucleotide sequence: TGTGCCATCAAGGACACTAACTATGGCTACACCTTC. It is translated as CAIKDTNYGYTF.